One sample yielded the 19 T cell receptor beta chains listed below, sequenced in a study of regulatory T cells in long-lasting Graves disease. Time point of the sample: newly diagnosed GD, antithyroid drugs for less than 3 months. Construction of the TCR library relied on RNA isolated from PBMCs. The authors built TCR beta libraries using iRepertoire HTBI primers and Arm-PCR of CDR3 regions. TCRdb analysed the multiplex PCR reads with MiXCR anew, one entry per CDR3 protein. The sample lists fewer than 650,000 distinct CDR3 sequences, about 16% seen once, with 12% in the top ten. These same records also appear under a second study, on T cells in Graves' hyperthyroidism and ophthalmopathy.

The sequencing here drew on peripheral blood mononuclear cells (PBMCs), taken at new diagnosis, from a patient treated with antithyroid drugs. Every receptor here comes from a young man with Graves disease.

The genes are TRBV7-9 and TRBJ2-1; 9 bases line up with TRBD2. After removal of 4 bases from V and 5 bases from J, the junction contained 15 bases not matched to a gene. Germline V gene data show CDR1 as SEHNR and CDR2 as FQNEAQ (reference sequence). The length of the CDR3 is 18 residues. CDR3 coding DNA: TGTGCCAGCAGCTCCGATAACTGGGGAGCGGGAGGTAACAATGAGCAGTTCTTC. Its translation: CASSSDNWGAGGNNEQFF.

This sequence joins TRBV5-4 and TRBJ2-4, with a weak D call TRBD1 (6 bases). With 1 base removed from V and 6 bases from J, the gap between germline ends came to 11 bases. The CDR3 length is 14 residues. Per germline, CDR1 SGHNT and CDR2 YYREEE (reference sequence). In nucleotides, the CDR3 is TGTGCCAGCAGCTTGAGCGGACAGCTAAACATTCAGTACTTC. Translation: CASSLSGQLNIQYF.

DNA of the CDR3: TGTGCCAGTAGTACCACGGACAGATTGAGCTACGAGCAGTACTTC. Translated, it gives CASSTTDRLSYEQYF. V is TRBV19 and J is TRBJ2-7; TRBD1 is a possible D gene (6 bases). The CDR3 totals 15 residues. Germline V CDR1 and CDR2: LNHDA, SQIVND (reference sequence). V gave up 4 bases and J gave up 3 bases, with 16 bases separating them.

The chain joins TRBV27 to TRBJ2-7; D unclear. CDR3 length equals 14 residues. Germline assignment: CDR1 MNHEY and CDR2 SMNVEV (reference sequence). V gave up 4 bases and J gave up 3 bases, with 13 bases separating them. The CDR3 spells CASSSFDRSYEQYF. In nucleotides, the CDR3 is TGTGCCAGCAGTTCGTTTGACCGAAGCTACGAGCAGTACTTC.

Ten or more counts support this clonotype. The CDR3, as DNA: TGTGCCAGCAGTGAAGGGCAGGGGAGGAACTATGGCTACACCTTC. Protein product: CASSEGQGRNYGYTF. The J gene is TRBJ1-2, the V gene TRBV6-1, with D perhaps TRBD1 (6 bases). The germline V gene has CDR1 MNHNS and CDR2 SASEGT. V was clipped by 1 base and J by 2 bases, with 11 bases between them. This CDR3 comprises 15 residues.

This clonotype was observed many times. CDR3 coding DNA: TGTGCCAGCAGCCAGGGACTAGCGGGACGCGGCTCCTACGAGCAGTACTTC. It codes for CASSQGLAGRGSYEQYF. The chain carries TRBV3-1 and TRBJ2-7; 13 bases align to TRBD2. Germline V gives CDR1 LGHDT, CDR2 YNNKEL (reference sequence). The CDR3 runs to 17 residues. Trimming at V came to 3 bases and at J to 0 bases, leaving 5 bases not matched to a gene.

The chain uses TRBV6-5 and TRBJ2-1; 11 nucleotides match TRBD2. Germline-derived CDR1 and CDR2 are MNHEY and SVGAGI. J was trimmed by 6 bases and V by 0 bases; bases with no gene match: 4. The CDR3 has 16 residues. The CDR3 DNA follows: TGTGCCAGCAGTTACTCGGGACTAGCGGCGGGCAATGAGCAGTTCTTC. The encoded protein is CASSYSGLAAGNEQFF.

Comments on this clonotype: A read error may explain this, as a much larger clone is one base away. This chain joins TRBV7-9 and TRBJ2-1, with TRBD2 matching 12 bases. The CDR3 is made up of 19 amino acids. CDR1 is SEHNR, CDR2 FQNEAQ, per germline (reference sequence). V gave up 6 bases and J gave up 5 bases; unmatched junction bases: 17. The chain's CDR3 is CASSSMGTSGWRGHNEQFF. CDR3 nucleotide sequence: TGTGCCAGCAGTTCTATGGGGACTAGCGGGTGGCGGGGCCACAATGAGCAGTTCTTC.

The chain employs TRBV20-1 and TRBJ2-5; D is unresolved. The V gene lost 6 bases and the J gene lost 2 bases, with 7 bases spanning the gap. The CDR3 runs to 11 residues. Germline-derived CDR1 and CDR2 are DFQATT and SNEGSKA (reference sequence). CDR3 bases: TGCAGTGCGTACTTTCAAGAGACCCAGTACTTC. Its translation is CSAYFQETQYF.

Ten or more counts support this clonotype. The J gene is TRBJ2-3, the V gene TRBV7-2; 8 positions match TRBD2. J was trimmed by 2 bases and V by 8 bases; bases with no gene match: 15. There are 17 residues in the CDR3. Germline V gene lookup returns CDR1 SGHTA and CDR2 FQGNSA. CDR3 sequence: CASHEGRPGGPTDTQYF. The CDR3 nucleotides are TGTGCCAGCCATGAAGGTCGTCCGGGAGGGCCCACAGATACGCAGTATTTT.

This clonotype was observed at least ten times. The CDR3 reads CASRQTSGVSYEQYF. Written as DNA, the CDR3 is TGTGCCAGCAGGCAGACTAGCGGGGTCTCCTACGAGCAGTACTTC. The V and J genes are TRBV2 and TRBJ2-7; 11 positions agree with TRBD2. Germline V CDR1 and CDR2: SNHLY, FYNNEI. The V and J ends lost 6 bases and 0 bases, in that order; junction bases with no gene match: 4. The CDR3 contains 15 residues.

This clonotype was counted a few times. The J gene is TRBJ2-7, the V gene TRBV11-2; a possible D gene is TRBD2 (5 bases). CDR1 SGHAT and CDR2 FQNNGV come from the germline V gene. V lost 5 bases, J lost 2 bases, and 16 bases lay in between. The CDR3 loop spans 15 amino acids. The CDR3 nucleotides are TGTGCCAGCAGCCTACTTGATAGGCGGGCCTACGAGCAGTACTTC. Translation: CASSLLDRRAYEQYF.

The chain uses TRBV6-5 and TRBJ2-7; TRBD1 agrees at 10 bases. The junction had 9 bases not matched to a gene; V was cut back by 0 bases and J by 4 bases. CDR3 length: 17 amino acids. The germline CDR1 and CDR2 sequences are MNHEY and SVGAGI. The CDR3 nucleotides read TGTGCCAGCAGTTACTCTGGTAAAGGGACAGGGGAATACGAGCAGTACTTC. Translated: CASSYSGKGTGEYEQYF.

Many counts were recorded for this clonotype. The J gene is TRBJ2-7, the V gene TRBV28; TRBD2 is a possible D gene (7 bases). Looked up from germline, CDR1 is MDHEN and CDR2 is SYDVKM. V lost 2 bases, J lost 5 bases, and 25 bases lay in between. CDR3 length: 18 amino acids. DNA for the CDR3: TGTGCCAGCAGTTTAAGGGGGGGCTGGGCCTATGGGGCCCACGAGCAGTACTTC. It codes for CASSLRGGWAYGAHEQYF.

On this clonotype: A read error may be the cause here, since a much bigger clone is one base away. The V and J genes are TRBV7-9 and TRBJ2-1; D ambiguous. Germline loops: CDR1 SEHNR, CDR2 FQNEAQ (reference sequence). The CDR3 has 13 amino acids. CDR3 amino acids: CAGSPPQDNEQFF. CDR3 coding DNA: TGTGCCGGCAGCCCTCCTCAAGACAATGAGCAGTTCTTC.

This clonotype was recorded at least ten times. The CDR3 spells CASSLWVTYEQYF. For the CDR3, the DNA is TGTGCCAGCAGCTTGTGGGTTACCTACGAGCAGTACTTC. The chain uses TRBV5-8 and TRBJ2-7; no reliable D call. This CDR3 comprises 13 residues. In germline, CDR1 is SGHTS, CDR2 YDEGEE. The V gene lost 1 base and the J gene lost 2 bases, with 7 bases spanning the gap. The full variable domain, with the rest looked up from reference TRBV5-8 and TRBJ2-7, is EAGVTQSPTHLIKTRGQQATLRCSPISGHTSVYWYQQALGLGLQFLLWYDEGEERNRGNFPPRFSGRQFPNYSSELNVNALELEDSALYLCASSLWVTYEQYFGPGTRLTVT.

The table lists this clonotype with many counts. The chain is built from TRBV20-1 and TRBJ2-5, with 9 bases lining up with TRBD1. The germline CDR1 and CDR2 sequences are DFQATT and SNEGSKA (reference sequence). The junction had 10 bases not matched to a gene; V was cut back by 6 bases and J by 2 bases. The CDR3 loop spans 15 amino acids. CDR3 nucleotide sequence: TGCAGTGCAACCCGGGACAGGGACCTTCAAGAGACCCAGTACTTC. Translation: CSATRDRDLQETQYF.

The V and J genes are TRBV4-2 and TRBJ1-1; TRBD1 matches 9 bases. Unmatched junction bases numbered 7, after V lost 2 bases and J lost 0 bases. Germline CDR1 and CDR2: LGHNA and YNFKEQ. The CDR3 consists of 17 residues. The CDR3 DNA reads TGTGCCAGCAGCCAATTACCCGGGACAGGGTTGAACACTGAAGCTTTCTTT. Protein: CASSQLPGTGLNTEAFF.

The chain combines TRBV24-1 with TRBJ2-1; D uncertain. Germline V gene data show CDR1 as KGHDR and CDR2 as SFDVKD. There are 15 residues in the CDR3. V lost 1 base, J lost 6 bases, and 12 bases lay in between. The CDR3 DNA reads as TGTGCCACCAGTGATTTCGGGCCCGGTGGCAATGAGCAGTTCTTC. Translation gives CATSDFGPGGNEQFF.